These 19 T cell receptor beta chains share one sample of origin, sequenced in a study of blood T cell repertoires in COVID-19. The method was immunoSEQ multiplex PCR; TCRdb's version includes in-frame clones alone and lacks a portion of them. In the table there are around 150,000 clones, approximately 92% of which are singletons. The sample taken for sequencing was peripheral blood. These receptors were taken from a woman in her forties or fifties with acute or convalescent COVID-19.

The gene calls are TRBV9 and TRBJ2-1, with 7 positions matching TRBD1. The ends lost 4 bases at V and 6 bases at J; junction bases unmatched: 10. Germline V CDR1 and CDR2: SGDLS, YYNGEE. This CDR3 is built from 15 residues. CDR3 sequence (DNA): TGTGCCAGCAGCACGGGACAGAGAAACCTCAATGAGCAGTTCTTC. Translating it yields CASSTGQRNLNEQFF.

This chain uses TRBV30 with TRBJ1-2; possibly TRBD1 for D (6 bases). Germline CDR1 and CDR2: GTSNPN and SVGIG (reference sequence). This CDR3 contains 14 residues. V was shortened by 5 bases and J by 5 bases, with 18 bases between the two germline ends. CDR3 DNA sequence: TGTGCCTGGGGGACGGGGACACTCGAATATGGCTACACCTTC. Its protein is CAWGTGTLEYGYTF.

The chain uses TRBV18 and TRBJ1-1, with D maybe TRBD1 (6 bases). Trimming shortened V by 3 bases and J by 5 bases, and 13 bases separated the two germline ends. This CDR3 comprises 14 residues. Germline V CDR1 and CDR2: KGHSH, LQKENI. CDR3 sequence (DNA): TGTGCCAGCTCACCGGGCTATCAGGGGACTGAAGCTTTCTTT. Protein sequence: CASSPGYQGTEAFF.

This clone was found once. The rearrangement links TRBV29-1 to TRBJ2-2; 7 bases align to TRBD1. The junction had 7 bases not matched to a gene; V was cut back by 4 bases and J by 5 bases. The germline CDR1 and CDR2 sequences are SQVTM and ANQGSEA. This CDR3 has 14 residues. CDR3 sequence reads: CSVGGQGDTGELFF. The CDR3 DNA is TGCAGCGTTGGGGGCCAGGGGGATACCGGGGAGCTGTTTTTT.

The chain employs TRBV19 and TRBJ1-5; 8 bases align to TRBD1. The V gene's germline CDR1 is LNHDA and CDR2 SQIVND (reference sequence). V lost 5 bases to trimming and J lost 3 bases; unmatched junction nucleotides: 12. This CDR3 is built from 17 residues. The CDR3 sequence: CASSSRSGGMNNQPQHF. The CDR3 coding sequence is TGTGCCAGTAGTTCGCGGTCAGGGGGCATGAACAATCAGCCCCAGCATTTT.

As DNA, the CDR3 is TGTGCCAGCAGCTTAGGTGCGATTGGAAACACCATATATTTT. Translating it yields CASSLGAIGNTIYF. The rearrangement uses TRBV7-2 and TRBJ1-3; D unclear. The V end was cut by 1 base, the J end by 3 bases, with 7 bases between. In germline, CDR1 is SGHTA, CDR2 FQGNSA. This CDR3 is built from 14 residues.

A few counts support this clone. The rearrangement links TRBV21-1 to TRBJ1-1; the table's D call TRBD1 went unverified against the DNA. TRBV21-1 represents a pseudogene. CDR3 length: 12 amino acids. CDR3 in amino acids: CASSYRGTEAFF. The DNA for the CDR3 is TGTGCCAGCAGCTACAGGGGTACTGAAGCTTTCTTT.

J is TRBJ1-1 and V is TRBV19; 9 positions match TRBD1. Trimming cost V 7 bases and J 4 bases; bases outside gene matches: 16. Germline lookup yields CDR1 LNHDA and CDR2 SQIVND (reference sequence). This CDR3 spans 17 amino acids. The CDR3 DNA is TGTGCCAGTAACCTCTCCCGGGACAGGGTCGCGGGCACTGAAGCTTTCTTT. It encodes CASNLSRDRVAGTEAFF.

The rearrangement uses TRBV28 and TRBJ1-2, with D possibly being TRBD1 (6 bases). The V end was cut by 3 bases, the J end by 5 bases, with 10 bases between. The germline gives CDR1 MDHEN, CDR2 SYDVKM. This CDR3 spans 13 amino acids. CDR3 residues: CASSLGHNYGYTF. The CDR3 coding sequence is TGTGCCAGCAGTTTGGGACACAATTATGGCTACACCTTC.

V usage is TRBV7-2 and J usage is TRBJ2-7; TRBD1 agrees at 7 bases. CDR1 is SGHTA, CDR2 FQGNSA, per germline. The V segment lost 1 base and the J segment 2 bases; nucleotides outside the gene matches: 5. This CDR3 has 15 residues. CDR3 bases: TGTGCCAGCAGCTTAGATCAAGACAGGGCCTACGAGCAGTACTTC. Translated, it gives CASSLDQDRAYEQYF.

This chain links TRBV19 with TRBJ2-1; 13 bases fit TRBD2. The CDR3 is 13 amino acids. Losses at the gene ends were 9 bases for V and 8 bases for J; bases not matched to a gene: 4. The V gene's germline CDR1 is LNHDA and CDR2 SQIVND (reference sequence). CDR3 nucleotide sequence: TGTGCCAGCGGGACTAGCGGGATCCATGAGCAGTTCTTC. Translated: CASGTSGIHEQFF.

This sequence joins TRBV5-6 and TRBJ1-3; the D is unclear. The germline V gene has CDR1 SGHDT and CDR2 YYEEEE. The ends were cut back, 2 bases at V and 4 bases at J, with 7 bases in the middle. The CDR3 length is 13 residues. Here the CDR3 DNA reads TGTGCCAGCAGCTTCCCTTTGGGAAACACCATATATTTT. This translates into CASSFPLGNTIYF.

The chain carries TRBV4-1 and TRBJ1-1; D remains unclear. V lost 1 base, J lost 3 bases, and 9 bases lay in between. CDR1 MGHRA and CDR2 YSYEKL come from the germline V gene. CDR3 size: 14 residues. CDR3 amino acids: CASSQGGSYTEAFF. The CDR3 DNA is TGCGCCAGCAGCCAAGGAGGCAGCTACACTGAAGCTTTCTTT.

This chain uses TRBV28 with TRBJ1-1, with 7 bases aligning to TRBD1. The CDR3 contains 15 residues. The ends lost 7 bases at V and 0 bases at J; junction bases unmatched: 8. Germline V gene data show CDR1 as MDHEN and CDR2 as SYDVKM. Here the CDR3 reads CASTQRQGLNTEAFF. CDR3 nucleotides: TGTGCCAGCACACAACGACAGGGACTGAACACTGAAGCTTTCTTT. The variable domain in full, with the rest retrieved from reference TRBV28 and TRBJ1-1, is DVKVTQSSRYLVKRTGEKVFLECVQDMDHENMFWYRQDPGLGLRLIYFSYDVKMKEKGDIPEGYSVSREKKERFSLILESASTNQTSMYLCASTQRQGLNTEAFFGQGTRLTVV.

V and J are TRBV9 and TRBJ2-1, with D perhaps TRBD2 (7 bases). Looked up from germline, CDR1 is SGDLS and CDR2 is YYNGEE. With 0 bases removed from V and 4 bases from J, the gap between germline ends came to 14 bases. The CDR3 is 16 residues long. Here the CDR3 DNA reads TGTGCCAGCAGCGTAGCTCGGGGGGCTTTGTACAATGAGCAGTTCTTC. Translated: CASSVARGALYNEQFF.

The gene calls are TRBV15 and TRBJ2-6; 9 bases line up with TRBD1. CDR1 LNHNV and CDR2 YYDKDF come from the germline V gene (reference sequence). The V segment lost 5 bases and the J segment 2 bases; nucleotides outside the gene matches: 10. CDR3 length equals 18 residues. As DNA, the CDR3 is TGTGCCACCAGCCCTGGGACAGGGTTCCCGCCTGGGGCCAACGTCCTGACTTTC. This gives the protein CATSPGTGFPPGANVLTF.

This clone was recorded once. This chain joins TRBV30 and TRBJ2-7; weak D call: TRBD2 (5 bases). CDR1 is GTSNPN and CDR2 is SVGIG in the germline V gene (reference sequence). This CDR3 is 18 amino acids long. Trimming stripped 2 bases from V and 2 bases from J, with 25 bases between. CDR3 coding DNA: TGTGCCTGGAGTAAACTCGAGGGCACAGCCCCATTGGCCTACGAGCAGTACTTC. This sequence encodes CAWSKLEGTAPLAYEQYF.

The chain combines TRBV5-8 with TRBJ1-6, with D possibly being TRBD1 (6 bases). Germline CDR1 is SGHTS and CDR2 is YDEGEE. CDR3 length: 14 amino acids. Trimming shortened V by 2 bases and J by 8 bases, and 11 bases separated the two germline ends. CDR3: CASSFPGAHSPLHF. DNA for the CDR3: TGTGCCAGCAGCTTCCCAGGGGCGCATTCACCCCTCCACTTT.

V and J are TRBV9 and TRBJ2-7; no clear D gene. CDR1 is SGDLS and CDR2 is YYNGEE in the germline V gene. The CDR3 runs to 13 residues. Trimming removed 3 bases at V and 0 bases at J, with 7 bases between. CDR3 nucleotide sequence: TGTGCCAGCAGCGGACAAAGCTCCTACGAGCAGTACTTC. Its translation: CASSGQSSYEQYF. The entire variable domain, with the rest obtained from reference TRBV9 and TRBJ2-7, is as follows: DSGVTQTPKHLITATGQRVTLRCSPRSGDLSVYWYQQSLDQGLQFLIQYYNGEERAKGNILERFSAQQFPDLHSELNLSSLELGDSALYFCASSGQSSYEQYFGPGTRLTVT.